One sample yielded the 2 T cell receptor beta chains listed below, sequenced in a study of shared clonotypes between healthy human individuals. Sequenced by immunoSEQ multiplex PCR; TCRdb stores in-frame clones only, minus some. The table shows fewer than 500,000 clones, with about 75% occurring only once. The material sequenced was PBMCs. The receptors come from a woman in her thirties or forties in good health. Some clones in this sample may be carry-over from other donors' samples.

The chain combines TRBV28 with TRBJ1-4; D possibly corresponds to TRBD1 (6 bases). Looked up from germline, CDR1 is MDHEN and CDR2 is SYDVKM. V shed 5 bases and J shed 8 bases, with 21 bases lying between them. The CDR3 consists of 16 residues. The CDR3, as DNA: TGTGCCAGCAGTCCCCGGGAGGGGGGTGTTGGGGAAAAACTGTTTTTT. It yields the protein CASSPREGGVGEKLFF.

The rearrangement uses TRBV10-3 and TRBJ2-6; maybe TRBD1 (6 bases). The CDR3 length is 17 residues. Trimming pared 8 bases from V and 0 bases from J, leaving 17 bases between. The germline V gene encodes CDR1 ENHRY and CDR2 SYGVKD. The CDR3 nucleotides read TGTGCCATCCGCGAGGGGGTTCTCAACTCTGGGGCCAACGTCCTGACTTTC. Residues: CAIREGVLNSGANVLTF.